This T cell receptor (beta chain) came from a study of sequential checkpoint blockade in melanoma (dated by TCRdb to the late 2010s). General notes on the study: In a 1:1 randomization, patients received either first-line nivolumab then ipilimumab (arm A) or ipilimumab then nivolumab (arm B). Maintenance nivolumab came after both trial sequences. In around 83% of the matched pre- and post-treatment tumor biopsy pairs, both biopsies came from the same lesion. DNA from around 84 pretreatment melanoma tumor samples was subjected to TCRbeta immunosequencing. Matched tumor biopsies were taken from approximately 24 patients before treatment and at week 13, after single-agent nivolumab (arm A) or ipilimumab (arm B).

At the junction V is shortened by 5 bases and J by 7 bases, with 15 bases in between. The germline V gene specifies SGHNT as CDR1 and YENEEA as CDR2. The cysteine opens and the phenylalanine closes a CDR3 of 14 amino acids. Left in the record is the CDR3 DNA by itself, 42 bases read in frame from the first base. Taken with the paper, the label for treatment or condition translates to: randomized to nivolumab then ipilimumab (arm A) or the reverse (arm B). None of the trial patients had been given prior DNA-damaging chemotherapy. CheckMate 064, a randomized, open-label phase II trial of sequential checkpoint blockade, was the source of the samples, all of which came from patients with melanoma. Tumor TCR sequencing used genomic DNA from formalin-fixed paraffin-embedded (FFPE) tissue samples. Broader findings and caveats from the paper: Achieving clinical benefit was about 30 times more likely for patients whose tumor T-cell fraction and clonality increased by week 13. In the nivolumab-first arm (arm A), an association was found between pretreatment tumor TIL clonality and response (P = .04). Small sample sizes and reduced statistical power limited the within-arm analyses of tumor T-cell fraction. Larger, independent patient cohorts are needed to validate the response-prediction model that combines TCR metrics and mutation burden. Tumor T-cell fraction and clonality correlated with PD-L1 staining and CD8+ T-cell counts but not with mutational load.

This clone was detected many times. There is no known antigen for this receptor. Base qualities are not at hand, and no much larger clone is one base apart. The immunoSEQ Assay was used to immunosequence TCRbeta CDR3 regions from genomic DNA. Before high-throughput sequencing, genomic DNA was amplified using bias-controlled multiplex PCR. Turning to the authors' computational methods: To quantify the absolute abundance of each unique TCRbeta CDR3 region, the sequences were collapsed and filtered. Clonality, defined as 1 minus Pielou's evenness, was calculated using only productive rearrangements. Tumor T-cell fraction was calculated by normalizing TCRbeta template counts to usable DNA, which was estimated from several housekeeping genes. Clones with significantly greater frequencies in on-treatment versus baseline samples were identified using a previously published method. As stored in TCRdb, this immuneACCESS dataset retains in-frame rearrangements with V and J assigned. A fraction of the clones does not appear; measured against another copy, unresolved V genes explain less than half of the discrepancy, and the remainder lacks a known reason. V and J calls and clone size are copied from that table; D and trimming were computed from the DNA. A total of 9,000 to 9,500 clones appear in this sample, 27% of them only once. Of the sample, less than 25% is held by the ten largest clones.

Sequencing used tumor tissue (inferred from file names), obtained from a patient given nivolumab and ipilimumab in sequence. This TCR was recovered from a human donor with melanoma. This chain is built from TRBV11-3 and TRBJ2-4, with the D call perhaps TRBD1 or TRBD2, as 6 bases match in each case. The nucleotide sequence is given as TGTGCCAGCAGCCCGGGACGGGGGCAGAACATTCAGTACTTC. Translated, this gives CASSPGRGQNIQYF.